These 8 T cell receptor beta chains came from one sample sequenced in a study of human versus mouse CDR3 diversity and MHC coevolution. TCRdb keeps only in-frame clones here, not all; method: immunoSEQ multiplex PCR. The table has fewer than 80,000 clones, about nine tenths seen once. The sequenced sample consisted of naive CD4+ T cells from blood. Noted subset: CD45RO-negative CD62L-positive naive CD4 T cells. The receptors originated from a person aged 30-70 years in good health.

The rearrangement uses TRBV6-6 and TRBJ1-5; D may be TRBD1 (5 bases). Trimming took 5 bases from V and 6 from J, leaving 11 bases between them. Germline CDR1 reads MNHNY; CDR2 reads SVGAGI (reference sequence). CDR3 length: 13 residues. The DNA of the CDR3 is TGTGCCAGCAGTCTAGGCGACAGTCAGCCCCAGCATTTT. Residues: CASSLGDSQPQHF.

The genes are TRBV18 and TRBJ2-5; a possible D gene is TRBD2 (6 bases). The CDR3 has 14 residues. The germline CDR1 and CDR2 sequences are KGHSH and LQKENI. Trimming removed 0 bases at V and 4 bases at J, with 9 bases between. The CDR3 DNA follows: TGTGCCAGCTCACCACCTGGGACTGGAGAGACCCAGTACTTC. Amino acid sequence: CASSPPGTGETQYF.

This chain links TRBV7-9 with TRBJ2-1, with no clear D. Germline-derived CDR1 and CDR2 are SEHNR and FQNEAQ (reference sequence). The CDR3 totals 12 residues. The V gene lost 5 bases and the J gene lost 8 bases, with 10 bases spanning the gap. CDR3 loop: CASSPDLDEQFF. The DNA for the CDR3 is TGTGCCAGCAGCCCCGATTTAGATGAGCAGTTCTTC.

The V and J genes are TRBV19 and TRBJ1-1; D possibly corresponds to TRBD1 (5 bases). CDR3 length: 14 amino acids. Trimming removed 5 bases from V and 6 bases from J, with 16 bases in between. Germline lookup yields CDR1 LNHDA and CDR2 SQIVND (reference sequence). The CDR3 protein is CASSPSGLGSEAFF. DNA for the CDR3: TGTGCCAGTAGTCCGTCAGGGTTGGGCTCTGAAGCTTTCTTT.

V and J are TRBV7-9 and TRBJ2-7; 12 bases are a match to TRBD2. This CDR3 contains 17 residues. The V and J ends lost 4 bases and 2 bases, in that order; junction bases with no gene match: 9. Germline CDR1 and CDR2: SEHNR and FQNEAQ (reference sequence). The CDR3 sequence is CASSSGTSGRPPYEQYF. The CDR3, as DNA: TGTGCCAGCAGCTCAGGGACTAGCGGGCGGCCGCCCTACGAGCAGTACTTC. Drawing the rest from reference TRBV7-9 and TRBJ2-7, the complete variable domain is DTGVSQNPRHKITKRGQNVTFRCDPISEHNRLYWYRQTLGQGPEFLTYFQNEAQLEKSRLLSDRFSAERPKGSFSTLEIQRTEQGDSAMYLCASSSGTSGRPPYEQYFGPGTRLTVT.

J is TRBJ1-1 and V is TRBV5-1; TRBD1 might be the D (6 bases). This CDR3 has 16 amino acids. V lost 4 bases to trimming and J lost 5 bases, with 21 bases between them. Per the germline V gene, CDR1 is SGHRS and CDR2 is YFSETQ. The CDR3 coding sequence is TGCGCCAGCAGCCCGCTAATTTTACAGGGTCAGACTGAAGCTTTCTTT. Encoded protein: CASSPLILQGQTEAFF.

Written as DNA, the CDR3 is TGTGCCAGCAGCTTGGCCACTAGCGGGGGGCCCTACGAGCAGTACTTC. Its translation: CASSLATSGGPYEQYF. The V and J genes are TRBV5-4 and TRBJ2-7; 12 bases match TRBD2. This CDR3 comprises 16 residues. The V and J ends lost 0 bases and 2 bases, in that order; junction bases with no gene match: 3. Germline-derived CDR1 and CDR2 are SGHNT and YYREEE (reference sequence).

This clone was recorded once. The chain employs TRBV30 and TRBJ1-1; no reliable D call. V was clipped by 2 bases and J by 12 bases, with 19 bases between them. The CDR3 length is 13 residues. The germline CDR1 and CDR2 sequences are GTSNPN and SVGIG (reference sequence). This chain's CDR3 is CAWSTRNSGSTFF. The DNA of the CDR3 is TGTGCCTGGAGTACTAGAAACTCGGGGTCGACTTTCTTT. Looking up the rest from reference TRBV30 and TRBJ1-1 gives the full variable domain: SQTIHQWPATLVQPVGSPLSLECTVEGTSNPNLYWYRQAAGRGLQLLFYSVGIGQISSEVPQNLSASRPQDRQFILSSKKLLLSDSGFYLCAWSTRNSGSTFFGQGTRLTVV.